The clone carrying this T cell receptor beta chain has just a few counts. The CDR3 sequence is 13 residues long. V trimming: 2 bases; J trimming: 8 bases; junction bases outside the gene matches: 4. This entry belongs to a study of T cells in Graves' hyperthyroidism and ophthalmopathy. Calling Graves' hyperthyroidism stable meant ophthalmopathy did not progress within 18 months. Newly diagnosed hyperthyroidism patients aged 18 to 65 years had disease lasting under 2 months. Uncontrolled infection, other autoimmune disease, pregnancy or lactation barred patients from enrollment. Orbital computed tomography, thyroid ultrasound, serum thyroxine and TRAb, and clinical symptoms together informed the diagnoses. Amplification yielded TCR beta CDR3 regions, with RNA transcripts as the source. The HTBI primer set drove a first-round RT-PCR of the TCR CDR3. Using its own MiXCR run on the multiplex PCR reads, TCRdb lists one record per CDR3 protein. Here the sample spans about 540,000 distinct CDR3 sequences, about 45% being singletons.

This sequence joins TRBV12-3 or TRBV12-4 and TRBJ1-2; TRBD1 aligns across 8 bases. The sequence derives from a woman between 18 and 29 years old with Graves' hyperthyroidism. The specimen was peripheral blood or thyroid tissue (not recorded which). The CDR3 is CASSLQGARGYTF. The CDR3 DNA reads as TGTGCCAGCAGTTTACAGGGGGCGCGGGGCTACACCTTC.